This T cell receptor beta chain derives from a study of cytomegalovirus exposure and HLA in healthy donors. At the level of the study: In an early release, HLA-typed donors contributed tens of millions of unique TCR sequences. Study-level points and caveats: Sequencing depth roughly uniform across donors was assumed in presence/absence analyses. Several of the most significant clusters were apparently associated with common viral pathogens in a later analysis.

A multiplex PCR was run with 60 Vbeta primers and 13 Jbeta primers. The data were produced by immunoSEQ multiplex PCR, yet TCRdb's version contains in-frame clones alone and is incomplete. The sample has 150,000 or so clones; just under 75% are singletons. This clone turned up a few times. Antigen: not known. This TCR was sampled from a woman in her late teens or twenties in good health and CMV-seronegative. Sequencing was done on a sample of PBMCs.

This chain's CDR3 is CASSDRPDNQPQHF. For the CDR3, the DNA is TGTGCCAGCAGTGACCGTCCAGACAATCAGCCCCAGCATTTT. The chain recombines TRBV6-4 with TRBJ1-5; no reliable D call. Trimming removed 2 bases at V and 3 bases at J, with 8 bases between. This CDR3 is 14 amino acids long. Germline V lookup: CDR1 MRHNA, CDR2 SNTAGT.